This T cell receptor beta chain was sequenced for a study of T cells in Graves' hyperthyroidism and ophthalmopathy. Study context: Sampling of peripheral blood happened at initial diagnosis, prior to any treatment.

RNA transcripts were the template for amplifying TCR beta CDR3 regions. The HTBI primer set served for first-round RT-PCR of the TCR CDR3. In TCRdb, the multiplex PCR reads were re-called with MiXCR into one record per CDR3 protein. The repertoire has approximately 720,000 distinct CDR3 sequences, roughly a sixth of them found once; the top ten carry over 15%. CDR1 and CDR2 from the germline V gene are LGHDT and YNNKEL (reference sequence). Trimming shortened V by 1 base and J by 4 bases, and 19 bases separated the two germline ends. This CDR3 has 17 amino acids. This clonotype was counted at least ten times. Its antigen is not known. Patients were aged 18 to 65, had disease duration under 2 months, and had newly diagnosed hyperthyroidism. Diagnoses used clinical symptoms, serum thyroxine and TRAb, thyroid ultrasound and orbital computed tomography. Findings of the study overall: Through a model of 13 V-J features, ophthalmopathy was separated from stable hyperthyroidism.

The sequenced sample was blood. This clonotype originated in a woman aged 45-60 years with Graves' hyperthyroidism that later progressed to Graves' ophthalmopathy. The rearrangement uses TRBV3-1 and TRBJ1-2; D is perhaps TRBD1 (5 bases). CDR3 DNA sequence: TGTGCCAGCAGCCAAGTGACGTTGGGGGTCTTGGGCTATGGCTACACCTTC. It codes for CASSQVTLGVLGYGYTF.